The clone carrying this TCR beta chain was seen only a few times. Its antigen is as yet unknown. The data belong to a study of T cell repertoires in cytomegalovirus infection. Study context: Recently identified HLA-C-restricted CMV epitopes were among the peptides used. Both a matching HLA type and CMV infection were indicated by public TCR beta signatures.

TCRdb redid the calling of the reads with MiXCR, one entry per CDR3 protein. The sample includes about 700,000 distinct CDR3 sequences, roughly 36% of them seen just once. Study-wide results and caveats: Carriers of CMV plus the relevant HLA were identified by cumulative public TCR beta family frequency.

In germline, CDR1 is SEHNR, CDR2 FQNEAQ (reference sequence). V was trimmed by 3 bases and J by 9 bases, leaving 15 bases between them. The CDR3 spans 13 residues. The rearrangement joins TRBV7-9 to TRBJ2-7; unclear D gene. The origin of this receptor is a human donor in good health (CMV status not recorded). Some clones in this sample may be carry-over from other donors' samples. This specimen consisted of cultured PBMCs, obtained from culture after CMV antigen stimulation. CDR3 sequence reads: CASSLSSGESQYF. DNA for the CDR3: TGTGCCAGCAGCTTGAGTTCCGGCGAGTCGCAGTACTTC.